Shown below are 2 T cell receptor beta chains from a single sample sequenced in a study of beta chain features in type 1 diabetes. Sequenced material consisted of expressed TCRB transcripts (all of the isolated RNA was reverse transcribed). The method was immunoSEQ multiplex PCR; TCRdb's version includes in-frame clones alone and lacks a portion of them. The profile shows roughly 610,000 clones, about 14% of them singletons. The sequencing sample was made of naive CD4+ T cells from blood. These receptors originate from a young man in good health.

A few counts support this clone. This chain connects TRBV7-9 to TRBJ2-7; 8 nucleotides match TRBD1. J was trimmed by 5 bases and V by 4 bases; bases with no gene match: 7. The CDR3 has 14 amino acids. CDR1 and CDR2 from the germline V gene are SEHNR and FQNEAQ (reference sequence). Here the CDR3 reads CASSYGQGSHEQYF. The DNA for the CDR3 is TGTGCCAGCAGCTATGGACAGGGTTCTCACGAGCAGTACTTC.

The rearrangement joins TRBV6-5 to TRBJ2-7, with 10 bases aligning to TRBD1. V lost 6 bases and J lost 3; bases outside the gene matches: 8. The germline V gene encodes CDR1 MNHEY and CDR2 SVGAGI. This CDR3 is built from 15 residues. In nucleotides, the CDR3 is TGTGCCAGCAGCTACGGGACAGGGGTTCTCTACGAGCAGTACTTC. Its protein is CASSYGTGVLYEQYF.